The text below deals with one T cell receptor beta chain. The antigen is not known. An amount of RNA that ranged from about 0.45 to 1 ug was reverse transcribed with random hexamers. MiXCR, applied by TCRdb to the immunoSEQ multiplex PCR reads, yields one record per CDR3 protein. The sample records 150,000 to 200,000 distinct CDR3 sequences, 85% to 95% being singletons. Germline V gene lookup returns CDR1 SGHRS and CDR2 YFSETQ. The CDR3 has 14 residues. V was pared by 7 bases and J by 6 bases, with 10 bases of the junction left unmatched. The sample comes from a study of CD8 T cells in Susac syndrome. Regarding the study as a whole: An acknowledgment was made by the study that its TCR sequencing and HLA analysis involved relatively few individuals.

The clonotype originates from a human donor with multiple sclerosis. Sequences were obtained from CD8+ T cells from PBMCs. This chain connects TRBV5-1 to TRBJ2-7, with 10 bases that match TRBD2. The CDR3 coding sequence is TGCGCCAGCCGAATTCTAGCGGGGGACTTCGAGCAGTACTTC. Amino acid sequence: CASRILAGDFEQYF. The complete variable domain, with remaining parts taken from reference TRBV5-1 and TRBJ2-7, reads KAGVTQTPRYLIKTRGQQVTLSCSPISGHRSVSWYQQTPGQGLQFLFEYFSETQRNKGNFPGRFSGRQFSNSRSEMNVSTLELGDSALYLCASRILAGDFEQYFGPGTRLTVT.